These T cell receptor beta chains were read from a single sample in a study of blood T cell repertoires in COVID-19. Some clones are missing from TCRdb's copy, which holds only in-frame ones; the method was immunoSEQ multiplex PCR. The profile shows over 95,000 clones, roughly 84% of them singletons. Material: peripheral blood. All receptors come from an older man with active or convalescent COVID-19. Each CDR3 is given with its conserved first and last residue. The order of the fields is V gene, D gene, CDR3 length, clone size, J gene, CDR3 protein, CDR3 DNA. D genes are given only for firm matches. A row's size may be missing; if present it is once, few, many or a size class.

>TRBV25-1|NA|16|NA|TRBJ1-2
CASSAPLGLANYGYTF
TGTGCCAGCAGTGCCCCTTTGGGTCTAGCTAACTATGGCTACACCTTC
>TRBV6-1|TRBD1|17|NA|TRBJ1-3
CASGEGTAGGPGNTIYF
TGTGCCAGCGGGGAAGGAACCGCAGGGGGCCCTGGAAACACCATATATTTT
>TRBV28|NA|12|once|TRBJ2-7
CASTAGTYEQYF
TGTGCCAGCACGGCGGGGACCTACGAGCAGTACTTC
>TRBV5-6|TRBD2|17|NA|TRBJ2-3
CASSLRLLAGVTDTQYF
TGTGCCAGCAGCTTGAGGTTACTAGCGGGGGTCACAGATACGCAGTATTTT
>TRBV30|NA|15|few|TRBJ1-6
CAWEGQGRANSPLHF
TGTGCCTGGGAGGGCCAGGGCAGGGCTAATTCACCCCTCCACTTT
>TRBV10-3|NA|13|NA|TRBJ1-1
CAISARGNTEAFF
TGTGCCATCAGTGCCAGGGGCAACACTGAAGCTTTCTTT
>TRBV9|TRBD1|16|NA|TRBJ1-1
CASSPTGAGGTTEAFF
TGTGCCAGCAGCCCGACCGGGGCAGGGGGTACGACTGAAGCTTTCTTT
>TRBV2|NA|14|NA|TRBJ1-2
CASELLQGLHGYTF
TGTGCCAGCGAACTCCTACAGGGTCTACATGGCTACACCTTC
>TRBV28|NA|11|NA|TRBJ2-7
CASAREDEQYF
TGTGCCAGTGCCAGGGAAGACGAGCAGTACTTC
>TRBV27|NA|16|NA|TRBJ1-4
CASSLRGRQTGEKLFF
TGTGCCAGCAGTTTACGTGGTCGACAGACGGGTGAAAAACTGTTTTTT
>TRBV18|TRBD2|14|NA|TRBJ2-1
CASWRGGSDNEQFF
TGTGCCAGCTGGCGGGGGGGGTCTGACAATGAGCAGTTCTTC
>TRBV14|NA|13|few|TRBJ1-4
CASSWGRGEKLFF
TGTGCCAGCAGTTGGGGTCGGGGGGAAAAACTGTTTTTT
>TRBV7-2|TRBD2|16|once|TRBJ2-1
CASSSRAGGPGNEQFF
TGTGCCAGCAGTTCGCGAGCGGGGGGGCCTGGCAATGAGCAGTTCTTC
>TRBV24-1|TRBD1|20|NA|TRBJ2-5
CATSDPPGTGTDGDEETQYF
TGTGCCACCAGTGATCCCCCCGGGACAGGGACCGACGGGGACGAAGAGACCCAGTACTTC
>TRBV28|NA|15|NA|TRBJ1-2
CASSTRTSGHYGYTF
TGTGCCAGCAGTACTAGGACCTCTGGCCACTATGGCTACACCTTC
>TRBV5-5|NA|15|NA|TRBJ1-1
CASSNGWGLDTEAFF
TGTGCCAGCAGCAATGGTTGGGGGCTCGACACTGAAGCTTTCTTT
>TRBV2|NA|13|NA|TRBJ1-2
CASSVSRAWGYTF
TGTGCCAGCAGTGTGTCGCGGGCGTGGGGCTACACCTTC
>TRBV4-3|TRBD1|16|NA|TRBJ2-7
CASSQDTGQATYEQYF
TGCGCCAGCAGCCAAGATACTGGACAGGCCACCTACGAGCAGTACTTC
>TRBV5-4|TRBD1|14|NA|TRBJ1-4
CASSSGTGVGKLFF
TGTGCCAGCAGCTCTGGGACAGGGGTCGGAAAACTGTTTTTT
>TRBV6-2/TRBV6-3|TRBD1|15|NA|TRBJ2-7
CASSPQGVSSYEQYF
TGTGCCAGCAGCCCACAGGGGGTGAGCTCCTACGAGCAGTACTTC
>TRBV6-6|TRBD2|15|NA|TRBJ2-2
CASSPPSGGTGELFF
TGTGCCAGCAGCCCCCCCAGCGGGGGAACCGGGGAGCTGTTTTTT
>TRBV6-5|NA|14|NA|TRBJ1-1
CASSPPHRNTEAFF
TGTGCCAGCAGTCCGCCTCACAGAAACACTGAAGCTTTCTTT
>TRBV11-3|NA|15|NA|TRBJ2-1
CASSLEGGLEAEQFF
TGTGCCAGCAGCTTAGAGGGGGGGCTTGAAGCGGAGCAGTTCTTC
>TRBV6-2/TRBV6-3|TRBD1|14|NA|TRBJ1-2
CASIPTGAGYGYTF
TGTGCCAGCATCCCGACAGGGGCCGGCTATGGCTACACCTTC
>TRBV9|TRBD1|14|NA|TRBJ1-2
CASNVGDRNYGYTF
TGTGCCAGCAACGTAGGGGACAGGAACTATGGCTACACCTTC
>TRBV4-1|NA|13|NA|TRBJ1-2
CASSQDSRGGYTF
TGCGCCAGCAGCCAAGATTCGCGGGGGGGCTACACCTTC
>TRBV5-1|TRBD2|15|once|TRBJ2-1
CASSTGLEPYNEQFF
TGCGCCAGCAGCACCGGACTAGAGCCCTACAATGAGCAGTTCTTC
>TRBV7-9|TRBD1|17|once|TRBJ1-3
CASTGGSQGNSGNTIYF
TGTGCCAGCACTGGGGGGTCACAGGGGAATTCTGGAAACACCATATATTTT
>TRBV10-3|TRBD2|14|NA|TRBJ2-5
CAIDSGGAEETQYF
TGTGCCATTGACAGCGGGGGGGCGGAAGAGACCCAGTACTTC
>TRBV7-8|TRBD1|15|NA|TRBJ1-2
CASSTTGQGQYGYTF
TGTGCCAGCAGCACCACAGGACAGGGGCAATATGGCTACACCTTC
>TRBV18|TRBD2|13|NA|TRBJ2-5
CASSTSGDGTQYF
TGTGCCAGCTCGACTAGCGGGGATGGGACCCAGTACTTC
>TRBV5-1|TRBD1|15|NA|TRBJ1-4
CASSSTGGTEEKLFF
TGCGCCAGCAGCTCGACAGGGGGAACGGAGGAAAAACTGTTTTTT
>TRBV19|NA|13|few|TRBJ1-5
CASRDLGGQPQHF
TGTGCCAGCCGGGACCTCGGGGGTCAGCCCCAGCATTTT
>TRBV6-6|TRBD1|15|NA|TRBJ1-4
CASSPPGQGSEKLFF
TGTGCCAGCAGTCCCCCGGGACAGGGTTCTGAAAAACTGTTTTTT
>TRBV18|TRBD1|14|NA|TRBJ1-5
CASSTGTGNQPQHF
TGTGCCAGCTCAACCGGGACAGGCAATCAGCCCCAGCATTTT
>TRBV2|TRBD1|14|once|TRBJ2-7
CASRAGQGAREQYF
TGTGCCAGCAGGGCTGGACAGGGGGCGCGGGAGCAGTACTTC
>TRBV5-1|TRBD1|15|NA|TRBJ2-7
CASSAGQASSYEQYF
TGCGCCAGCAGCGCGGGACAGGCCAGCTCCTACGAGCAGTACTTC
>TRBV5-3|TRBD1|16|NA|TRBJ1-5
CARSFYRGSSNQPQHF
TGTGCCAGAAGCTTTTACAGGGGGTCGAGCAATCAGCCCCAGCATTTT
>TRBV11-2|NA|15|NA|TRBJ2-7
CASSLGTGTPYEQYF
TGTGCCAGCAGCTTAGGAACAGGAACCCCCTACGAGCAGTACTTC
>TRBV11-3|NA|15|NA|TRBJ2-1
CASSLGGPSYNEQFF
TGTGCCAGCAGCTTGGGGGGGCCTTCCTACAATGAGCAGTTCTTC
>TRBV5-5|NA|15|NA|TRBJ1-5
CASSLSSGMAQPQHF
TGTGCCAGCAGCTTGTCGTCGGGGATGGCCCAGCCCCAGCATTTT
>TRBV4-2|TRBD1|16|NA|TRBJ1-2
CASSQIPGQGAFGYTF
TGTGCCAGCAGCCAAATTCCGGGACAGGGGGCGTTTGGCTACACCTTC
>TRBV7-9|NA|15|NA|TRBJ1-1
CASSYQAGSNTEAFF
TGTGCCAGCAGCTACCAAGCAGGAAGCAACACTGAAGCTTTCTTT
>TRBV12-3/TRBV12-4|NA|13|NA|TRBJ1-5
CASSNQYNQPQHF
TGTGCCAGCAGCAATCAGTACAATCAGCCCCAGCATTTT
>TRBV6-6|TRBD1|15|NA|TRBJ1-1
CASSSQRGPNTEAFF
TGTGCCAGCAGTTCTCAGAGGGGGCCGAACACTGAAGCTTTCTTT